Shown below are 16 T cell receptor beta chains from a single sample sequenced in a study of cytomegalovirus exposure and HLA in healthy donors. Both 60 Vbeta primers and 13 Jbeta primers went into the PCR. Data came from immunoSEQ multiplex PCR; TCRdb stores just in-frame clones and leaves some out. The data show over 55,000 clones, with about 82% seen just once and around 4.7% held by the top ten. The source material was PBMCs. All receptors derive from a woman aged 25 to 45 in good health and CMV-seronegative.

This chain links TRBV10-3 with TRBJ2-7, with TRBD1 identical over 9 bases. V gave up 9 bases and J gave up 2 bases; unmatched junction bases: 5. This CDR3 has 13 amino acids. CDR1 is ENHRY and CDR2 is SYGVKD in the germline V gene. The CDR3 nucleotides read TGTGCCATAGCCGGGACAGGGACCTACGAGCAGTACTTC. Its protein is CAIAGTGTYEQYF.

The chain uses TRBV11-2 and TRBJ2-3; the D gene is possibly TRBD1 (5 bases). Trimming pared 2 bases from V and 6 bases from J, leaving 9 bases between. Looked up from germline, CDR1 is SGHAT and CDR2 is FQNNGV. This CDR3 has 13 amino acids. The CDR3 loop is CASSLSSGDTQYF. CDR3 nucleotides: TGTGCCAGCAGCTTATCTTCAGGGGATACGCAGTATTTT.

The rearrangement uses TRBV10-3 and TRBJ2-5; no reliable D call. The CDR3 is 13 amino acids. Per germline, CDR1 ENHRY and CDR2 SYGVKD. V lost 2 bases to trimming and J lost 5 bases, with 9 bases between them. The CDR3 loop is CAISEDLRETQYF. The CDR3 region has the DNA TGTGCCATCAGTGAGGATCTGAGGGAGACCCAGTACTTC.

The V gene is TRBV9, the J gene TRBJ2-3; the D gene is possibly TRBD1 (5 bases). Between the trimmed V and J ends, which lost 3 bases and 3 bases, there was a span of 8 bases. CDR1 SGDLS and CDR2 YYNGEE come from the germline V gene. The CDR3 sequence is 13 residues long. The CDR3 bases are TGTGCCAGCAGCGACTACAGGACAGATACGCAGTATTTT. Amino acids: CASSDYRTDTQYF.

The chain uses TRBV4-3 and TRBJ2-7, with TRBD2 as a possible D gene (5 bases). The CDR3 spans 16 residues. With 1 base removed from V and 3 bases from J, the gap between germline ends came to 16 bases. The germline V gene encodes CDR1 LGHNA and CDR2 YSLEER. The CDR3, as DNA: TGCGCCAGCAGCCAAGGTGTTTCACTAGTCGACTACGAGCAGTACTTC. Translation: CASSQGVSLVDYEQYF.

CDR3 sequence reads: CAWSRDSLYTEAFF. DNA of the CDR3: TGTGCCTGGAGTCGGGACAGTCTCTACACTGAAGCTTTCTTT. The chain combines TRBV30 with TRBJ1-1; TRBD1 matches at 7 bases. The CDR3 is 14 residues long. V lost 2 bases and J lost 3; bases outside the gene matches: 6. Germline CDR1 reads GTSNPN; CDR2 reads SVGIG (reference sequence).

The J gene is TRBJ2-4, the V gene TRBV29-1; the D gene is possibly TRBD1 (7 bases). CDR1 is SQVTM, CDR2 ANQGSEA, per germline. V lost 6 bases and J lost 6, with 9 bases in between. The CDR3 is 11 amino acids. CDR3 coding DNA: TGCAGCGTCAGGGGGGCAAACATTCAGTACTTC. Translating it yields CSVRGANIQYF.

On this clone: Other DNA sequences in the same sample also yield this CDR3. This chain uses TRBV6-4 with TRBJ2-3, with 8 bases lining up with TRBD2. This CDR3 is 14 amino acids long. After removal of 3 bases from V and 1 base from J, the junction contained 0 bases not matched to a gene. The germline gives CDR1 MRHNA, CDR2 SNTAGT. CDR3 sequence (DNA): TGTGCCAGCAGTGAGCGGGGGGGCACAGATACGCAGTATTTT. Encoded protein: CASSERGGTDTQYF.

V usage is TRBV15 and J usage is TRBJ1-4; D uncertain. Trimming removed 5 bases from V and 6 bases from J, with 7 bases in between. This CDR3 is built from 12 residues. Germline-derived CDR1 and CDR2 are LNHNV and YYDKDF (reference sequence). DNA of the CDR3: TGTGCCACCAGCGAGGCGTATGAAAAACTGTTTTTT. Translated, it gives CATSEAYEKLFF.

This clone was observed a few times. The chain joins TRBV7-2 to TRBJ1-2; the D gene is possibly TRBD1 (6 bases). V lost 7 bases, J lost 4 bases, and 22 bases lay in between. This CDR3 contains 16 residues. Germline assignment: CDR1 SGHTA and CDR2 FQGNSA. This chain's CDR3 is CASTTQGQRTRYGYTF. The CDR3 DNA reads as TGTGCCAGCACCACTCAGGGACAACGAACACGCTATGGCTACACCTTC. The whole variable domain, filled in from reference TRBV7-2 and TRBJ1-2, reads GAGVSQSPSNKVTEKGKDVELRCDPISGHTALYWYRQSLGQGLEFLIYFQGNSAPDKSGLPSDRFSAERTGGSVSTLTIQRTQQEDSAVYLCASTTQGQRTRYGYTFGSGTRLTVV.

The chain has TRBV30 and TRBJ1-1; no clear D gene. From germline, CDR1 is GTSNPN and CDR2 SVGIG (reference sequence). CDR3 length: 12 amino acids. With 3 bases removed from V and 1 base from J, the gap between germline ends came to 6 bases. CDR3 loop: CAWRAGNTEAFF. The CDR3 bases are TGTGCCTGGAGGGCGGGGAACACTGAAGCTTTCTTT.

The V call is TRBV30, the J call TRBJ1-5; possibly TRBD1 for D (6 bases). This CDR3 spans 13 amino acids. Looked up from germline, CDR1 is GTSNPN and CDR2 is SVGIG (reference sequence). The ends were cut back, 3 bases at V and 6 bases at J, with 12 bases in the middle. The CDR3 DNA sequence: TGTGCCTGGAGCCCTCAGGGGATTCAGCCCCAGCATTTT. Amino acid sequence: CAWSPQGIQPQHF.

The chain's CDR3 is CASSGGWETQYF. The CDR3 DNA is TGTGCCAGCAGTGGCGGCTGGGAGACCCAGTACTTC. The chain uses TRBV25-1 and TRBJ2-5, with no clear D. This CDR3 is built from 12 residues. Germline values: CDR1 MGHDK, CDR2 SYGVNS. Trimming left V 4 bases short and J 5 bases short, with 8 bases between.

The chain is built from TRBV30 and TRBJ1-1; no clear D. Germline V gene data show CDR1 as GTSNPN and CDR2 as SVGIG (reference sequence). This CDR3 contains 13 residues. V lost 5 bases and J 6 bases, leaving 16 bases between the germline ends. The CDR3 nucleotides read TGTGCCTGGTCGACCGGACTGTTGGCTGAAGCTTTCTTT. It yields the protein CAWSTGLLAEAFF.

The rearrangement joins TRBV29-1 to TRBJ1-1; D call uncertain. The CDR3 length is 14 residues. Germline-derived CDR1 and CDR2 are SQVTM and ANQGSEA. Trimming pared 7 bases from V and 1 base from J, leaving 16 bases between. In nucleotides, the CDR3 is TGCAGCGCCATAGGAGGGAGCGGGAACACTGAAGCTTTCTTT. This codes for CSAIGGSGNTEAFF.

This rearrangement joins TRBV30 to TRBJ1-6; TRBD1 matches 8 bases. From germline, CDR1 is GTSNPN and CDR2 SVGIG (reference sequence). V lost 0 bases to trimming and J lost 10 bases; unmatched junction nucleotides: 5. The CDR3 is 14 residues long. CDR3 protein: CAWSVQGAISPLHF. CDR3 nucleotide sequence: TGTGCCTGGAGTGTTCAGGGGGCTATATCACCCCTCCACTTT.